This TCR beta chain appears in the sequencing data of a study of blood T cell repertoires in COVID-19. Study information: Both acute and convalescent COVID-19 samples were obtained from the United States, Italy and Spain. Sample material is recorded as cDNA or gDNA derived from T cells, B-cell-depleted T cells, or PBMCs.

Followed longitudinally, the Seattle patients had been enrolled during active infection. The CDR3 runs 17 residues. From germline, CDR1 is DFQATT and CDR2 SNEGSKA (reference sequence). J was trimmed by 9 bases and V by 3 bases; bases with no gene match: 20. In the original analysis: Amplification from reference gene primers served as the basis for estimated nucleated cell counts. Clones were read by immunoSEQ multiplex PCR, and TCRdb kept only the in-frame ones, dropping some. That table supplies the V and J calls and clone size; D and trimming were determined from the DNA. The data hold just over 300,000 clones, with roughly 89% observed a single time.

The sample was peripheral blood. The chain joins TRBV20-1 to TRBJ2-1, with TRBD1 identical over 7 bases. The receptor was derived from a woman aged 30 to 39 with COVID-19, enrolled during active disease. The CDR3 sequence is CSASARQGLVIYPEQFF. CDR3 DNA: TGCAGTGCTAGTGCGAGACAGGGTTTAGTAATATACCCTGAGCAGTTCTTC.